Listed below are T cell receptor beta chains from one sample, sequenced in a study of T cells in tuberculosis. Data came from immunoSEQ multiplex PCR; TCRdb stores just in-frame clones and leaves some out. Of under 40,000 clones in the sample, approximately 93% were seen once. The sequencing sample was made of PBMCs. Receptors originate from a donor aged 5 to 30 with latent tuberculosis or without tuberculosis infection. Each CDR3 is given with its conserved first and last residue. A D gene is named only where the DNA matches it firmly. A row's size may be missing; if present it is once, few, many or a size class.

d_call: TRBD1
j_call: TRBJ1-2
v_call: TRBV4-2
clone_size: NA
cdr3_nt: TGTGCCAGCAGCCAGGGGTATGGGACAGGGGACCATGGCTACACCTTC
cdr3_aa: CASSQGYGTGDHGYTF

d_call: NA
j_call: TRBJ2-2
v_call: TRBV5-1
clone_size: NA
cdr3_nt: TGCGCCAGCAGCGTCCGGGACACCGGACCCGGGGAGCTGTTTTTT
cdr3_aa: CASSVRDTGPGELFF

d_call: TRBD1
j_call: TRBJ1-2
v_call: TRBV30
clone_size: NA
cdr3_nt: TGTGCCTGGACGTGGGTAGGACAGGGACGTGGCTACACCTTC
cdr3_aa: CAWTWVGQGRGYTF

d_call: NA
j_call: TRBJ1-4
v_call: TRBV18
clone_size: NA
cdr3_nt: TGTGCCAGCTCACCAAAAAGTATGGTCTTTCGGGAGGAAAAACTGTTTTTT
cdr3_aa: CASSPKSMVFREEKLFF

d_call: TRBD1
j_call: TRBJ2-4
v_call: TRBV19
clone_size: NA
cdr3_nt: TGTGCCTCAGAGGGGGCGCGGAACATTCAGTACTTC
cdr3_aa: CASEGARNIQYF

d_call: NA
j_call: TRBJ2-1
v_call: TRBV5-1
clone_size: NA
cdr3_nt: TGCGCCAGCAGCTCGAGAGCTCCTGGTTCCTACAATGAGCAGTTCTTC
cdr3_aa: CASSSRAPGSYNEQFF

d_call: NA
j_call: TRBJ2-3
v_call: TRBV7-3
clone_size: NA
cdr3_nt: TGTGCCAGCAGCCAACAGGGAACAGATACGCAGTATTTT
cdr3_aa: CASSQQGTDTQYF

d_call: TRBD2
j_call: TRBJ2-2
v_call: TRBV9
clone_size: NA
cdr3_nt: TGTGCCAGCAGCGTAGGGTCGGGAGGGCCCGGCGGGGAGCTGTTTTTT
cdr3_aa: CASSVGSGGPGGELFF

d_call: TRBD1
j_call: TRBJ1-4
v_call: TRBV2
clone_size: once
cdr3_nt: TGTGCCAGCAGTGAGGGCAGGGGGAGCCAGACTAATGAAAAACTGTTTTTT
cdr3_aa: CASSEGRGSQTNEKLFF

d_call: TRBD2
j_call: TRBJ2-1
v_call: TRBV18
clone_size: once
cdr3_nt: TGTGCCAGCTCACCGCCGGGACTAGCGGGAGGGGAGCAGTTCTTC
cdr3_aa: CASSPPGLAGGEQFF

d_call: TRBD2
j_call: TRBJ2-7
v_call: TRBV10-3
clone_size: NA
cdr3_nt: TGTGCCATCAGTGATCCCGCGGGAGGAAGCCACGAGCAGTACTTC
cdr3_aa: CAISDPAGGSHEQYF

d_call: NA
j_call: TRBJ2-1
v_call: TRBV15
clone_size: NA
cdr3_nt: TGTGCCACCAGCAGAGATCCACTAGAAAATGAGCAGTTCTTC
cdr3_aa: CATSRDPLENEQFF

d_call: NA
j_call: TRBJ2-7
v_call: TRBV7-9
clone_size: NA
cdr3_nt: TGTGCCAGCACCTCTGGGGGGAGCTCCTACGAGCAGTACTTC
cdr3_aa: CASTSGGSSYEQYF

d_call: NA
j_call: TRBJ1-1
v_call: TRBV6-1
clone_size: NA
cdr3_nt: TGTGCCAGCAGACCCTTTCTACGGTGGAACACTGAAGCTTTCTTT
cdr3_aa: CASRPFLRWNTEAFF

d_call: NA
j_call: TRBJ2-7
v_call: TRBV5-1
clone_size: once
cdr3_nt: TGCGCCAGCAGCTTGGCGGCAGGGAGGATCGAGCAGTACTTC
cdr3_aa: CASSLAAGRIEQYF

d_call: TRBD2
j_call: TRBJ2-1
v_call: TRBV6-4
clone_size: NA
cdr3_nt: TGTGCCAGCAGTGACACGGGACTAGCGGGAGTCTACAATGAGCAGTTCTTC
cdr3_aa: CASSDTGLAGVYNEQFF

d_call: TRBD2
j_call: TRBJ2-6
v_call: TRBV9
clone_size: NA
cdr3_nt: TGTGCCAGCAGCCCAACGGGAGGTTTCTCTGGGGCCAACGTCCTGACTTTC
cdr3_aa: CASSPTGGFSGANVLTF

d_call: TRBD2
j_call: TRBJ2-1
v_call: TRBV7-8
clone_size: few
cdr3_nt: TGTGCCAGCAGCTTGATAAGGCGGGAGCGCAGCTACAATGAGCAGTTCTTC
cdr3_aa: CASSLIRRERSYNEQFF

d_call: TRBD1
j_call: TRBJ2-3
v_call: TRBV15
clone_size: NA
cdr3_nt: TGTGCCACCCAAAGGACAGGACTCACAGATACGCAGTATTTT
cdr3_aa: CATQRTGLTDTQYF

d_call: NA
j_call: TRBJ2-7
v_call: TRBV18
clone_size: NA
cdr3_nt: TGTGCCAGCACAGAGCACAGAGATAGAAACTACGAGCAGTACTTC
cdr3_aa: CASTEHRDRNYEQYF

d_call: TRBD2
j_call: TRBJ2-5
v_call: TRBV2
clone_size: NA
cdr3_nt: TGTGCCAGCACCAAGATGCCGGGAGGAGGACAAGAGACCCAGTACTTC
cdr3_aa: CASTKMPGGGQETQYF

d_call: TRBD1
j_call: TRBJ1-5
v_call: TRBV6-5
clone_size: once
cdr3_nt: TGTGCCAGCAGTTATACCCCGGACAGGGCCCAGCCCCAGCATTTT
cdr3_aa: CASSYTPDRAQPQHF

d_call: TRBD2
j_call: TRBJ2-7
v_call: TRBV4-3
clone_size: few
cdr3_nt: TGCGCCAGCAGCCAAGATTTGGAGACTAGCGGATTATACGAGCAGTACTTC
cdr3_aa: CASSQDLETSGLYEQYF

d_call: TRBD1
j_call: TRBJ2-7
v_call: TRBV7-2
clone_size: NA
cdr3_nt: TGTGCCAGCAGCTTAAGGGGACAGAAAGCCAACGAGCAGTACTTC
cdr3_aa: CASSLRGQKANEQYF

d_call: NA
j_call: TRBJ2-7
v_call: TRBV20-1
clone_size: NA
cdr3_nt: TGCAGTGCTCGGGACTCCTACGAGCAGTACTTC
cdr3_aa: CSARDSYEQYF

d_call: NA
j_call: TRBJ1-1
v_call: TRBV5-1
clone_size: NA
cdr3_nt: TGCGCCAGTCGTTTCGGGGGGGTTGAGAACACTGAAGCTTTCTTT
cdr3_aa: CASRFGGVENTEAFF

d_call: NA
j_call: TRBJ2-5
v_call: TRBV7-6
clone_size: once
cdr3_nt: TGTGCCAGCAGCCCCGCGGGCGAGACCCAGTACTTC
cdr3_aa: CASSPAGETQYF

d_call: NA
j_call: TRBJ2-2
v_call: TRBV6-1
clone_size: NA
cdr3_nt: TGTGCCAGCAGGGATGCTAGTAACACCGGGGAGCTGTTTTTT
cdr3_aa: CASRDASNTGELFF

d_call: NA
j_call: TRBJ2-5
v_call: TRBV4-3
clone_size: NA
cdr3_nt: TGCGCCAGCAGCCCCGGGGTGGCGGGAGAGACCCAGTACTTC
cdr3_aa: CASSPGVAGETQYF

d_call: NA
j_call: TRBJ2-7
v_call: TRBV7-6
clone_size: NA
cdr3_nt: TGTGCCAGCAGCATGGAGAAGGGGGGGATCTACGAGCAGTACTTC
cdr3_aa: CASSMEKGGIYEQYF

d_call: NA
j_call: TRBJ2-1
v_call: TRBV4-3
clone_size: once
cdr3_nt: TGCGCCAGCAGCCAAGACACTACTTCCTACAATGAGCAGTTCTTC
cdr3_aa: CASSQDTTSYNEQFF

d_call: NA
j_call: TRBJ2-4
v_call: TRBV28
clone_size: NA
cdr3_nt: TGTGCCAGCAGTTCAGGAGTCAGGGGACGGGCCAAAAACATTCAGTACTTC
cdr3_aa: CASSSGVRGRAKNIQYF

d_call: NA
j_call: TRBJ2-2
v_call: TRBV5-5
clone_size: NA
cdr3_nt: TGTGCCAGCAGCTTGCAACAGGGGGAGCTGTTTTTT
cdr3_aa: CASSLQQGELFF

d_call: TRBD1
j_call: TRBJ1-2
v_call: TRBV25-1
clone_size: NA
cdr3_nt: TGTGCCAGCAGTGACGGGACAGTCTATGGCTACACCTTC
cdr3_aa: CASSDGTVYGYTF

d_call: NA
j_call: TRBJ1-5
v_call: TRBV12-5
clone_size: few
cdr3_nt: TGTGCTAGTGGTTTGGTCACCCCGTACAGGACCAATCAGCCCCAGCATTTT
cdr3_aa: CASGLVTPYRTNQPQHF

d_call: TRBD2
j_call: TRBJ2-1
v_call: TRBV5-1
clone_size: NA
cdr3_nt: TGCGCCAGCAGCTTGGCCGGCGGGAGTCGCATAAATGAGCAGTTCTTC
cdr3_aa: CASSLAGGSRINEQFF

d_call: NA
j_call: TRBJ2-1
v_call: TRBV5-8
clone_size: NA
cdr3_nt: TGTGCCAGCAGCTTGTATGTGGGGCCCTACTACAATGAGCAGTTCTTC
cdr3_aa: CASSLYVGPYYNEQFF

d_call: TRBD2
j_call: TRBJ2-1
v_call: TRBV6-5
clone_size: NA
cdr3_nt: TGTGCCAGCAGTCGGGAATTAGCGGGAGATAGGTTCTTC
cdr3_aa: CASSRELAGDRFF

d_call: NA
j_call: TRBJ1-5
v_call: TRBV30
clone_size: NA
cdr3_nt: TGTGCCTGGAGTAAGGCCAGGTTCAATCAGCCCCAGCATTTT
cdr3_aa: CAWSKARFNQPQHF

d_call: NA
j_call: TRBJ2-5
v_call: TRBV7-6
clone_size: NA
cdr3_nt: TGTGCCAGCAGCTTTAGACAGCAAGAGACCCAGTACTTC
cdr3_aa: CASSFRQQETQYF

d_call: NA
j_call: TRBJ2-1
v_call: TRBV2
clone_size: NA
cdr3_nt: TGTGCCAGCAGTGAAGAACTTAGCTCCTACAATGAGCAGTTCTTC
cdr3_aa: CASSEELSSYNEQFF

d_call: TRBD2
j_call: TRBJ2-3
v_call: TRBV10-3
clone_size: NA
cdr3_nt: TGTGCCATCAGTGACCGCGGGACTAGCGGGAGCACAGATACGCAGTATTTT
cdr3_aa: CAISDRGTSGSTDTQYF

d_call: NA
j_call: TRBJ2-2
v_call: TRBV5-1
clone_size: NA
cdr3_nt: TGCGCCAGCAGCCTAGATCCGAGGACCGGGGAGCTGTTTTTT
cdr3_aa: CASSLDPRTGELFF

d_call: NA
j_call: TRBJ2-5
v_call: TRBV2
clone_size: NA
cdr3_nt: TGTGCCAGCACCAGACTGTTCCAAGAGACCCAGTACTTC
cdr3_aa: CASTRLFQETQYF

d_call: NA
j_call: TRBJ2-7
v_call: TRBV11-2
clone_size: NA
cdr3_nt: TGTGCCAGCAGCTTAGGTCCAGGGCCCTACGAGCAGTACTTC
cdr3_aa: CASSLGPGPYEQYF

d_call: NA
j_call: TRBJ2-1
v_call: TRBV9
clone_size: once
cdr3_nt: TGTGCCAGCAGCGTAGGCGGCGGGGCCTCCAATGAGCAGTTCTTC
cdr3_aa: CASSVGGGASNEQFF

d_call: TRBD2
j_call: TRBJ2-3
v_call: TRBV6-5
clone_size: NA
cdr3_nt: TGTGCCAGCAGTTACTCGGTAGCGGGAGTCCCAGATACGCAGTATTTT
cdr3_aa: CASSYSVAGVPDTQYF

d_call: NA
j_call: TRBJ2-7
v_call: TRBV27
clone_size: NA
cdr3_nt: TGTGCCAGCAGTTTATATCCCCTAAGCGTCCCCTACGAGCAGTACTTC
cdr3_aa: CASSLYPLSVPYEQYF

d_call: NA
j_call: TRBJ2-1
v_call: TRBV29-1
clone_size: NA
cdr3_nt: TGCAGCGTCAGGGGGGTAGGCTCCTACAATGAGCAGTTCTTC
cdr3_aa: CSVRGVGSYNEQFF

d_call: NA
j_call: TRBJ1-5
v_call: TRBV10-3
clone_size: NA
cdr3_nt: TGTGCCATCAGTGACGAAGGTCGAGAGGGAAAGCCCCAGCATTTT
cdr3_aa: CAISDEGREGKPQHF

d_call: TRBD1
j_call: TRBJ1-2
v_call: TRBV19
clone_size: few
cdr3_nt: TGTGCCATCCGAAACGGACAGGGGTATATGGATGGCTACACCTTC
cdr3_aa: CAIRNGQGYMDGYTF

d_call: NA
j_call: TRBJ2-7
v_call: TRBV5-1
clone_size: NA
cdr3_nt: TGCGCCAGCAGCGAGGACAGATTCTACGAGCAGTACTTC
cdr3_aa: CASSEDRFYEQYF

d_call: NA
j_call: TRBJ2-1
v_call: TRBV27
clone_size: NA
cdr3_nt: TGTGCCAGCACCCGTGGGGGGAGGCCCAACAATGAGCAGTTCTTC
cdr3_aa: CASTRGGRPNNEQFF